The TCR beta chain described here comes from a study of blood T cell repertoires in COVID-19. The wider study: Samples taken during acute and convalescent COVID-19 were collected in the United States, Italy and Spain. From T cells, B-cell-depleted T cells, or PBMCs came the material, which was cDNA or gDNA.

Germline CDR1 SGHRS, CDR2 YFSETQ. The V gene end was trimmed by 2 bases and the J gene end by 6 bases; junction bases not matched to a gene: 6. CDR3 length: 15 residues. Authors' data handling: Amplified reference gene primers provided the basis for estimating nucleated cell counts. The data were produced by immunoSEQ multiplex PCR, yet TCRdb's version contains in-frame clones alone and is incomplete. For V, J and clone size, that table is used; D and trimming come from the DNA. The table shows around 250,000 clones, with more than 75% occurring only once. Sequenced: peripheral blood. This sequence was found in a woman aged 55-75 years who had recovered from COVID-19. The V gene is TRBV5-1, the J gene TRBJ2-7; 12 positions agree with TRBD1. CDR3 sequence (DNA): TGCGCCAGCAGCTTCCAGGGACAGGGGGCGAGCGAGCAGTACTTC. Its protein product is CASSFQGQGASEQYF.